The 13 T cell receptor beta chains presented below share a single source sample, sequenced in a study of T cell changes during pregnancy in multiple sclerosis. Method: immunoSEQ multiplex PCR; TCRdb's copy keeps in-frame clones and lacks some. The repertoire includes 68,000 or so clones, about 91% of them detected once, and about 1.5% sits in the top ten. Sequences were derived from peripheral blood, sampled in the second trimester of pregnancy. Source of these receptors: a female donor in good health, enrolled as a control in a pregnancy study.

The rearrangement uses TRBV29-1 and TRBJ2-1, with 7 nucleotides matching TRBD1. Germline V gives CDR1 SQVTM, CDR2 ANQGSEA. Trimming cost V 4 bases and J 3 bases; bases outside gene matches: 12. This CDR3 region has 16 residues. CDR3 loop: CSVGYRDRIFYNEQFF. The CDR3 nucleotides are TGCAGCGTTGGGTACCGGGACAGAATATTCTACAATGAGCAGTTCTTC.

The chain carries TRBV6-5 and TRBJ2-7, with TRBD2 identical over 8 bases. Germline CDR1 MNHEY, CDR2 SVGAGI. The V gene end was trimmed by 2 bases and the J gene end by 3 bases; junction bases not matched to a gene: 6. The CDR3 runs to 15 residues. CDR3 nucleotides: TGTGCCAGCAGTTACGGGACTAGTGTCGGCTACGAGCAGTACTTC. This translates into CASSYGTSVGYEQYF.

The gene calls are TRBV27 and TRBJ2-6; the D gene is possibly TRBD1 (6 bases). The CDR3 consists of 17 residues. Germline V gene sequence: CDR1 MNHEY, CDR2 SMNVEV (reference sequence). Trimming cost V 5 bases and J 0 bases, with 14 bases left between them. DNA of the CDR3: TGTGCCAGCAGTCCCCGGACAGACTCCTCTGGGGCCAACGTCCTGACTTTC. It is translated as CASSPRTDSSGANVLTF.

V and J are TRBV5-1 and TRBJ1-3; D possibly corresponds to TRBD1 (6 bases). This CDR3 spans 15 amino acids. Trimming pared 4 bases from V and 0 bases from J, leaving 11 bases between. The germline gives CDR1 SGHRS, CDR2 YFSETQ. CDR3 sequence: CASSNTGTSGNTIYF. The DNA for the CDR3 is TGCGCCAGCAGCAATACAGGGACCTCTGGAAACACCATATATTTT.

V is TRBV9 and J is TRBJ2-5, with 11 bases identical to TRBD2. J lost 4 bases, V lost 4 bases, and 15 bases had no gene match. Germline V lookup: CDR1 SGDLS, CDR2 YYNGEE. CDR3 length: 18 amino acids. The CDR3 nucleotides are TGTGCCAGCAGCATCGGGACTAGCGGTGATTCAAGGGGAGAGACCCAGTACTTC. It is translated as CASSIGTSGDSRGETQYF. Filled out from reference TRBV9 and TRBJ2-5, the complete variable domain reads DSGVTQTPKHLITATGQRVTLRCSPRSGDLSVYWYQQSLDQGLQFLIQYYNGEERAKGNILERFSAQQFPDLHSELNLSSLELGDSALYFCASSIGTSGDSRGETQYFGPGTRLLVL.

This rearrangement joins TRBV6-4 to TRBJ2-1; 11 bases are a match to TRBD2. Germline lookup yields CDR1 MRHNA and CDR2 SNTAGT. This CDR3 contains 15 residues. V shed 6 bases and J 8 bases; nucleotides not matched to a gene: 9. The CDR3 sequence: CASSPNSGGAYEQFF. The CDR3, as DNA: TGTGCCAGCAGCCCAAATAGCGGGGGGGCATATGAGCAGTTCTTC.

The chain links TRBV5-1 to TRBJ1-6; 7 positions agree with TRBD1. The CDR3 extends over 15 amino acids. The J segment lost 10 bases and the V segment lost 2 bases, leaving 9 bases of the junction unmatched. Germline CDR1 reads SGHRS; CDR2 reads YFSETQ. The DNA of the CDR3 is TGCGCCAGCAGCTTCCAGACAGGGAACCCCTCACCCCTCCACTTT. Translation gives CASSFQTGNPSPLHF.

DNA for the CDR3: TGTGCCAGCAGTTTAAAAGCCTCGGCAGGGGTGGACGAGCAGTACTTC. It codes for CASSLKASAGVDEQYF. J is TRBJ2-7 and V is TRBV28, with TRBD1 as a possible D gene (6 bases). The CDR3 consists of 16 residues. Trimming pared 2 bases from V and 5 bases from J, leaving 19 bases between. Germline assignment: CDR1 MDHEN and CDR2 SYDVKM.

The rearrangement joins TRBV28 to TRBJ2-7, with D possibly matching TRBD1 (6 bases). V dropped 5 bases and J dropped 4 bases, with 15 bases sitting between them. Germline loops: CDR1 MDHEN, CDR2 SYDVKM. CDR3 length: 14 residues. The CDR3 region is CASSLRDKHYEQYF. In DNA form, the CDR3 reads TGTGCCAGCAGTCTCCGGGACAAGCATTACGAGCAGTACTTC.

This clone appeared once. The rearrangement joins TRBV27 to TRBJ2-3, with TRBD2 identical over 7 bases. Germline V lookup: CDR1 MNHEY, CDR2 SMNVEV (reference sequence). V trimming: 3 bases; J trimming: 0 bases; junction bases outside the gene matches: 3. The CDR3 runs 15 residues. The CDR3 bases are TGTGCCAGCAGTTTGGGCGGGAGAAGCACAGATACGCAGTATTTT. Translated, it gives CASSLGGRSTDTQYF.

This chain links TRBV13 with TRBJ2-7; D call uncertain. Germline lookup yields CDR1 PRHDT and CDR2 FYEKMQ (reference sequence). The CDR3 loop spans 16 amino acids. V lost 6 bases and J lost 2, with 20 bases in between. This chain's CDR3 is CASSQTPRQTTYEQYF. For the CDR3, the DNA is TGTGCCAGCAGTCAGACACCCCGGCAGACAACCTACGAGCAGTACTTC.

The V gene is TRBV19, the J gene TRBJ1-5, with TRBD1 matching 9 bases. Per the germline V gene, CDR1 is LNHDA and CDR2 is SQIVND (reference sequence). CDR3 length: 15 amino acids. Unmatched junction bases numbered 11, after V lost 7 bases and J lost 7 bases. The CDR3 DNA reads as TGTGCCAGTACTCTGGACAGGGGAGGGGTCCAGCCCCAGCATTTT. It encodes CASTLDRGGVQPQHF.

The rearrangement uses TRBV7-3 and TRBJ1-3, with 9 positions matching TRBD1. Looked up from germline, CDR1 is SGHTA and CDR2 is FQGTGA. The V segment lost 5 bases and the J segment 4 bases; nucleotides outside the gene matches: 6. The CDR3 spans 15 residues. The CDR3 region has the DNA TGTGCCAGCAGCCAAACAGGGGGCTCCGGAAACACCATATATTTT. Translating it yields CASSQTGGSGNTIYF. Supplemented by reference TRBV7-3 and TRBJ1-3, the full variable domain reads GAGVSQTPSNKVTEKGKYVELRCDPISGHTALYWYRQSLGQGPEFLIYFQGTGAADDSGLPNDRFFAVRPEGSVSTLKIQRTERGDSAVYLCASSQTGGSGNTIYFGEGSWLTVV.